This is a list of T cell receptor beta chains from one sample in a study of blood T cell repertoires in COVID-19. Some clones are missing from TCRdb's copy, which holds only in-frame ones; the method was immunoSEQ multiplex PCR. The table has about 350,000 clones, roughly 87% seen once. The material sequenced was peripheral blood. These receptors all stem from an older woman with COVID-19, enrolled during active disease. Each CDR3 is given with its conserved first and last residue.

v_gene	j_gene	CDR3aa
TRBV19	TRBJ1-5	CASSRGGRGAQPQHF
TRBV28	TRBJ1-1	CASSLTGGYTEAFF
TRBV18	TRBJ1-1	CASSPLSGIGNTEAFF
TRBV7-8	TRBJ2-7	CASSSGDRVGEQYF
TRBV10-3	TRBJ1-5	CAISLGDRVSNQPQHF
TRBV12-3/TRBV12-4	TRBJ1-2	CASSGQGDYGYTF
TRBV27	TRBJ2-1	CASSLREYNEQFF
TRBV9	TRBJ2-2	CASSEGAGELFF
TRBV6-5	TRBJ1-5	CASRERGDQPQHF
TRBV7-2	TRBJ2-3	CASSALAGNTDTQYF
TRBV4-2	TRBJ2-2	CASSQGLAGGPITGELFF
TRBV4-1	TRBJ2-7	CASSQDLSGGSIPSSYEQYF
TRBV6-5	TRBJ2-7	CASSYMGGTYEQYF
TRBV5-6	TRBJ2-7	CASSLAGGRDEQYF
TRBV12-3/TRBV12-4	TRBJ1-1	CASSPRGNTEAFF
TRBV6-5	TRBJ2-7	CASKTGVLQQYF
TRBV5-1	TRBJ1-6	CASTLTTGDPPLHF
TRBV28	TRBJ1-3	CASSSYKGSGNTIYF
TRBV28	TRBJ1-4	CASRPGQGGAKLFF
TRBV18	TRBJ1-2	CASSQGGNLDYTF
TRBV6-5	TRBJ1-6	CASRGLRNSPLHF
TRBV3-1/TRBV3-2	TRBJ2-1	CASRNEKKPYNEQFF
TRBV6-1	TRBJ1-1	CASSRDFEAFF
TRBV11-2	TRBJ2-5	CASSLYSQETQYF
TRBV6-6	TRBJ2-2	CASSYLGGTGELFF
TRBV28	TRBJ1-1	CASSQKNTEAFF
TRBV6-5	TRBJ1-5	CASSLTGDGNQPQHF
TRBV6-5	TRBJ2-1	CASSFGLEQFF
TRBV28	TRBJ1-2	CASSLVRSGYTF
TRBV19	TRBJ1-2	CASRRTGGNGYTF
TRBV5-1	TRBJ1-1	CASSNLQGGTEAFF
TRBV5-6	TRBJ1-2	CASSLPTLDGYTF
TRBV5-1	TRBJ1-1	CASRFRAGSTTEAFF
TRBV4-1	TRBJ2-7	CASSQGLGFGEQYF
TRBV7-9	TRBJ2-3	CASSFDSSTDTQYF
TRBV6-1	TRBJ1-2	CASSEKAANYGYTF
TRBV5-1	TRBJ1-1	CASSPGVLNTEAFF
TRBV12-3/TRBV12-4	TRBJ1-1	CASTPGGGKAFF
TRBV3-1/TRBV3-2	TRBJ1-5	CASSQRDNNQPQHF
TRBV28	TRBJ1-1	CASSLFRGENTEAFF
TRBV12-3/TRBV12-4	TRBJ1-5	CASSSGLGPQHF
TRBV6-5	TRBJ1-1	CASSFQTGGSTEAFF
TRBV7-2	TRBJ2-5	CASSQGLAGVKETQYF
TRBV28	TRBJ2-1	CASSQGGYNEQFF
TRBV12-5	TRBJ2-5	CASGPGDSQETQYF
TRBV5-1	TRBJ1-2	CASSTDIEHYTF
TRBV3-1/TRBV3-2	TRBJ1-1	CASSHSTGNTEAFF
TRBV30	TRBJ2-1	CAWNSGGANEQFF
TRBV12-2	TRBJ1-6	CASRLDRGKRSSYNSPLHF
TRBV19	TRBJ1-5	CASSKGSGQHQPQHF
TRBV5-1	TRBJ2-3	CASSPLGGLSTDTQYF